These 19 T cell receptor beta chains were all obtained from the same sample, sequenced in a study of cytomegalovirus exposure and HLA in healthy donors (dated by TCRdb to between 2016 and 2019). The protocol used for the library was the immunoSEQ multiplex PCR assay. For the multiplex PCR, a mixture combining 60 forward primers for TCR Vbeta segments and 13 reverse primers for TCR Jbeta segments was used. TCRdb obtained this table from immuneACCESS and retained in-frame rearrangements with V and J assigned. These tables miss some clones; where compared with another copy, unresolved V genes account for less than half of the shortfall, and the remainder is unexplained. Across this sample there are about 180,000 clones, with roughly four fifths seen only once. Of the sample, about 0.5% falls within the top ten clones. Sequences were obtained from PBMCs. The receptors were sampled from a woman aged 45-65 years in good health and CMV-seronegative.

Comment on this clone: At one of its ends the junction is not consistent with the germline gene, which may arise from a read error. The CDR3 DNA follows: TGTGCTAGCAGCCCCGGAACGGGCCAAGAGACCCAGTACTTC. Its protein is CASSPGTGQETQYF. The V gene is TRBV7-7, the J gene TRBJ2-5, with D unclear. This CDR3 comprises 14 residues. The germline V gene has CDR1 SSHAT and CDR2 FNYEAQ (reference sequence).

The chain uses TRBV27 and TRBJ2-7; D is possibly TRBD2 (5 bases). Trimming shortened V by 8 bases and J by 4 bases, and 6 bases separated the two germline ends. Germline loops: CDR1 MNHEY, CDR2 SMNVEV (reference sequence). There are 10 residues in the CDR3. The CDR3 bases are TGTGCCAGCCGGGGATACGAGCAGTACTTC. Protein sequence: CASRGYEQYF.

Comments on this clone: Different DNA sequences within this sample yield the same CDR3. The chain joins TRBV28 to TRBJ2-7; D not resolved. The ends were cut back, 3 bases at V and 1 base at J, with 7 bases in the middle. The CDR3 contains 13 residues. Germline loops: CDR1 MDHEN, CDR2 SYDVKM. The DNA of the CDR3 is TGTGCCAGCAGTTTCGGCGGTTCCTACGAGCAGTACTTC. Protein product: CASSFGGSYEQYF.

This chain links TRBV27 with TRBJ2-7; TRBD2 matches 7 bases. V lost 6 bases, J lost 3 bases, and 8 bases stayed unmatched. CDR1 is MNHEY, CDR2 SMNVEV, per germline (reference sequence). The length of the CDR3 is 14 residues. CDR3 residues: CASSPWGGNYEQYF. CDR3 nucleotide sequence: TGTGCCAGCAGCCCTTGGGGGGGGAACTACGAGCAGTACTTC.

The V gene is TRBV6-1, the J gene TRBJ1-1; D gene ambiguous. The CDR3 loop spans 15 amino acids. V dropped 6 bases and J dropped 0 bases, with 14 bases sitting between them. Germline V gene sequence: CDR1 MNHNS, CDR2 SASEGT. CDR3 nucleotides: TGTGCCAGCAGGAGTGGCGGGATAATGAACACTGAAGCTTTCTTT. It is translated as CASRSGGIMNTEAFF.

The chain combines TRBV6-1 with TRBJ2-5, with 12 positions matching TRBD1. The CDR3 consists of 15 residues. With 9 bases clipped from V and 5 bases from J, the junction kept 10 bases outside the gene matches. Germline CDR1 and CDR2: MNHNS and SASEGT. CDR3: CARVAGTGGWETQYF. The CDR3 DNA reads as TGTGCCAGAGTAGCCGGGACAGGGGGCTGGGAGACCCAGTACTTC.

The J gene is TRBJ2-3, the V gene TRBV5-1; perhaps TRBD2 as D (6 bases). V was cut by 3 bases and J by 0 bases, with 14 bases left in between. The CDR3 length is 16 residues. CDR1 is SGHRS and CDR2 is YFSETQ in the germline V gene. The CDR3 DNA reads as TGCGCCAGCAGCTCCCAGCGGGCCACTAGCACAGATACGCAGTATTTT. It translates to CASSSQRATSTDTQYF. Full variable domain (outside the CDR3, taken from reference TRBV5-1 and TRBJ2-3): KAGVTQTPRYLIKTRGQQVTLSCSPISGHRSVSWYQQTPGQGLQFLFEYFSETQRNKGNFPGRFSGRQFSNSRSEMNVSTLELGDSALYLCASSSQRATSTDTQYFGPGTRLTVL.

The chain carries TRBV11-2 and TRBJ2-7, with D perhaps TRBD1 (6 bases). The germline CDR1 and CDR2 sequences are SGHAT and FQNNGV. The V end was cut by 7 bases, the J end by 5 bases, with 18 bases between. CDR3 size: 14 residues. CDR3 protein: CASNNLRGWNEQYF. CDR3 nucleotide sequence: TGTGCCAGCAACAACTTGAGGGGGTGGAACGAGCAGTACTTC.

For the CDR3, the DNA is TGCGCCAGCAGCCAAGTCAGTAAGGGGGCGGGGGAAAAACTGTTTTTT. Translated, it gives CASSQVSKGAGEKLFF. V and J are TRBV4-1 and TRBJ1-4; 7 positions match TRBD1. This CDR3 contains 16 residues. Germline trimming cut 1 base from V and 8 bases from J; bases unmatched to any gene: 10. Germline V lookup: CDR1 MGHRA, CDR2 YSYEKL.

The chain employs TRBV28 and TRBJ2-3, with 8 bases aligning to TRBD2. The V segment lost 6 bases and the J segment 1 base; nucleotides outside the gene matches: 9. CDR1 MDHEN and CDR2 SYDVKM come from the germline V gene. This CDR3 contains 16 residues. This CDR3 reads CASSGIAGLGTDTQYF. CDR3 bases: TGTGCCAGCAGCGGTATAGCGGGGTTGGGCACAGATACGCAGTATTTT.

V gene TRBV27 combines with J gene TRBJ1-5, with TRBD1 identical over 7 bases. Germline loops: CDR1 MNHEY, CDR2 SMNVEV (reference sequence). The junction had 8 bases not matched to a gene; V was cut back by 6 bases and J by 0 bases. CDR3 length: 16 amino acids. The CDR3, as DNA: TGTGCCAGCAGCCGTCGGCGACAGGGTAGCAATCAGCCCCAGCATTTT. Amino acids: CASSRRRQGSNQPQHF.

The chain employs TRBV4-1 and TRBJ2-5, with 7 nucleotides matching TRBD2. The germline gives CDR1 MGHRA, CDR2 YSYEKL. The CDR3 runs 15 residues. V was pared by 1 base and J by 2 bases, with 4 bases of the junction left unmatched. For the CDR3, the DNA is TGCGCCAGCAGCCAAGGGTGGGGGGGACAAGAGACCCAGTACTTC. Translation gives CASSQGWGGQETQYF.

This chain connects TRBV7-3 to TRBJ2-1, with TRBD2 matching 11 bases. V was clipped by 4 bases and J by 8 bases; unmatched bases: 10. This CDR3 is 16 amino acids long. Germline lookup yields CDR1 SGHTA and CDR2 FQGTGA. CDR3 protein: CASSSLTSGSLDEQFF. CDR3 nucleotides: TGTGCCAGCAGCTCCCTTACTAGCGGGAGTCTCGATGAGCAGTTCTTC.

This rearrangement joins TRBV6-4 to TRBJ2-1, with D possibly matching TRBD1 (6 bases). Germline V gene lookup returns CDR1 MRHNA and CDR2 SNTAGT. The CDR3 contains 16 residues. Trimming left V 3 bases short and J 4 bases short, with 16 bases between. The CDR3 spells CASSEYRDTTYNEQFF. The CDR3 region has the DNA TGTGCCAGCAGTGAGTACCGGGACACGACTTACAATGAGCAGTTCTTC.

The chain joins TRBV4-3 to TRBJ1-2; D gene ambiguous. V lost 1 base, J lost 8 bases, and 8 bases lay in between. The germline gives CDR1 LGHNA, CDR2 YSLEER. This CDR3 contains 12 residues. CDR3 amino acids: CASSQVEGGYTF. In DNA form, the CDR3 reads TGCGCCAGCAGCCAAGTTGAGGGCGGCTACACCTTC.

The rearrangement links TRBV28 to TRBJ2-3; TRBD1 agrees at 7 bases. J was trimmed by 5 bases and V by 7 bases; bases with no gene match: 15. The CDR3 length is 16 residues. Germline CDR1 is MDHEN and CDR2 is SYDVKM. The CDR3 DNA reads TGTGCCAGCACTCCTTTTGAGACAGGGTCATTAGATACGCAGTATTTT. This gives the protein CASTPFETGSLDTQYF.

This clone was seen just once. V gene TRBV27 combines with J gene TRBJ2-7; 8 nucleotides agree with TRBD1. The V and J ends lost 8 bases and 3 bases, in that order; junction bases with no gene match: 9. This CDR3 contains 14 residues. The germline V gene encodes CDR1 MNHEY and CDR2 SMNVEV (reference sequence). Written as DNA, the CDR3 is TGTGCCAGCCGTAACCGGGACAGGAGCTACGAGCAGTACTTC. Its protein product is CASRNRDRSYEQYF.

Remarks on this clone: At one end, the junction sequence differs from germline, possibly due to a read error. V gene TRBV7-9 combines with J gene TRBJ2-7; D remains unclear. Germline CDR1 and CDR2: SEHNR and FQNEAQ (reference sequence). The length of the CDR3 is 14 residues. This CDR3 reads CSSSLVRHPYEQYF. CDR3 bases: TGTTCCAGCAGCTTAGTGCGGCACCCCTACGAGCAGTACTTC. Supplemented by reference TRBV7-9 and TRBJ2-7, the full variable domain reads DTGVSQNPRHKITKRGQNVTFRCDPISEHNRLYWYRQTLGQGPEFLTYFQNEAQLEKSRLLSDRFSAERPKGSFSTLEIQRTEQGDSAMYLCSSSLVRHPYEQYFGPGTRLTVT.

The J gene is TRBJ2-3, the V gene TRBV7-2; unclear D gene. Trimming cost V 1 base and J 6 bases, with 8 bases left between them. The CDR3 sequence is 13 residues long. Germline assignment: CDR1 SGHTA and CDR2 FQGNSA. CDR3 sequence (DNA): TGTGCCAGCAGCTTAGTAGTGTCTGATACGCAGTATTTT. Residues: CASSLVVSDTQYF.